This TCR beta chain was identified during a study of blood T cell repertoires in COVID-19. Study context: Researchers got acute and convalescent COVID-19 samples from the United States, Italy and Spain. In each case, the material was cDNA or gDNA derived from T cells, B-cell-depleted T cells, or PBMCs.

In the study's own analysis: How many nucleated cells were present was estimated from reference gene primer amplification. Profiled with immunoSEQ multiplex PCR; TCRdb holds only in-frame clones, not every one. That table is the source of V, J and clone size, and D and trimming were worked out from the DNA. There are roughly 170,000 clones in the sample; approximately 81% occur only once, and roughly 20% lies in the top ten. The specimen sequenced was PBMCs or T cells enriched from blood (not recorded which). The TCR was taken from a man aged 55 to 70 who had recovered from COVID-19.

CDR3 loop: CASSAPPTGSNEQFF. CDR3 DNA: TGTGCCAGCAGTGCGCCACCGACAGGCTCAAATGAGCAGTTCTTC. The chain carries TRBV28 and TRBJ2-1; maybe TRBD1 (6 bases). Trimming cost V 5 bases and J 7 bases, with 18 bases left between them. This CDR3 comprises 15 residues. Germline values: CDR1 MDHEN, CDR2 SYDVKM.